This TCR beta chain was sequenced for a study of cytomegalovirus exposure and HLA in healthy donors. Study-wide findings and caveats: It was reported that the classifier diagnosed cytomegalovirus status with high specificity and sensitivity in both the original and validation cohorts. TCR beta V- and J-gene trimming was later associated with a missense DCLRE1C variant.

Amplification used 60 Vbeta primers and 13 Jbeta primers. Profiled with immunoSEQ multiplex PCR; TCRdb holds only in-frame clones, not every one. The sample has some 200,000 clones; roughly 79% are singletons. As to this clone: What it binds is not known.

The clonotype was recovered from a woman aged 30 to 39 in good health and CMV-seropositive. The sequenced sample was PBMCs.

Here the CDR3 DNA reads TGTGCCAGCAGCTTAGCGCTCGGCAGGGATAACTTCCATGAGCAGTTCTTC. This sequence encodes CASSLALGRDNFHEQFF. This sequence joins TRBV7-7 and TRBJ2-1; perhaps TRBD1 as D (5 bases). CDR1 and CDR2 from the germline V gene are SSHAT and FNYEAQ (reference sequence). V lost 0 bases and J lost 8, with 20 bases in between. This CDR3 region has 17 residues.